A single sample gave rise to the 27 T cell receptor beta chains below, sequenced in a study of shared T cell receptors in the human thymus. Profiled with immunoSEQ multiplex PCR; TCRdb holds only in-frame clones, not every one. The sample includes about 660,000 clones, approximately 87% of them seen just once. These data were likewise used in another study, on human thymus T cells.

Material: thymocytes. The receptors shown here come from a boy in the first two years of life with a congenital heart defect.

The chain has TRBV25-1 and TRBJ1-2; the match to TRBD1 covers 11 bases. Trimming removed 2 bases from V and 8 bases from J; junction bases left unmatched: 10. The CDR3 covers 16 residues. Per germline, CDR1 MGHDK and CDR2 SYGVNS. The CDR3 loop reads CASSEEPDRGQEGYTF. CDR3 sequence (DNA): TGTGCCAGCAGTGAAGAACCGGACAGGGGGCAAGAAGGCTACACCTTC.

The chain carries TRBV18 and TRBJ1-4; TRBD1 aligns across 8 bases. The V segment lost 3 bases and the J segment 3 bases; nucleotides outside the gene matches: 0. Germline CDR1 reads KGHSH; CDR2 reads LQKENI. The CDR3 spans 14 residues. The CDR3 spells CASSPTGANEKLFF. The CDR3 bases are TGTGCCAGCTCACCGACAGGGGCTAATGAAAAACTGTTTTTT. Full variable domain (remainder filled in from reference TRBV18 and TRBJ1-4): NAGVMQNPRHLVRRRGQEARLRCSPMKGHSHVYWYRQLPEEGLKFMVYLQKENIIDESGMPKERFSAEFPKEGPSILRIQQVVRGDSAAYFCASSPTGANEKLFFGSGTQLSVL.

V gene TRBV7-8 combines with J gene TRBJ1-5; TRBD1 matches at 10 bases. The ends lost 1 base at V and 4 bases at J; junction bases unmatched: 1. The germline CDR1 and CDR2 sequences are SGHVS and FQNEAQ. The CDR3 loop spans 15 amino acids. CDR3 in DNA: TGTGCCAGCAGCTTAGAGGGACAGGGGAATCAGCCCCAGCATTTT. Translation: CASSLEGQGNQPQHF.

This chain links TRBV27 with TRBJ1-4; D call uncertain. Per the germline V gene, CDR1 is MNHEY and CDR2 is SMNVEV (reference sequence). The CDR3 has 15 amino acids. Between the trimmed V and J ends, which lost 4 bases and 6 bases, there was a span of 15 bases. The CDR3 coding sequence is TGTGCCAGCAGTTCCCATACAGAGCACGATGAAAAACTGTTTTTT. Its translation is CASSSHTEHDEKLFF.

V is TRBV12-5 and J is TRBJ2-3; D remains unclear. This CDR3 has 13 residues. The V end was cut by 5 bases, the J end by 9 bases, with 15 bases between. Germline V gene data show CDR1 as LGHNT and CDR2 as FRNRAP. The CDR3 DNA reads TGTGCTAGTGGTCACGCCCACTTTCCCACGCAGTATTTT. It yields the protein CASGHAHFPTQYF.

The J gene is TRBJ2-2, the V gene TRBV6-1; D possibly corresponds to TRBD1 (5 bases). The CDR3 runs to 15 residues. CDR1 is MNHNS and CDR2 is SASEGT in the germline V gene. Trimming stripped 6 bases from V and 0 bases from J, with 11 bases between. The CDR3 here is CASRRQRTNTGELFF. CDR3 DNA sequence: TGTGCCAGCAGGCGACAGAGAACGAACACCGGGGAGCTGTTTTTT.

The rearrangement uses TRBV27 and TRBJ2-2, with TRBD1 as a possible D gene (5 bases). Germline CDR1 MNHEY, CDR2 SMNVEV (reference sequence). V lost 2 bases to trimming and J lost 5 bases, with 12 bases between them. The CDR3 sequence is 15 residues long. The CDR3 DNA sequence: TGTGCCAGCAGTTTACAGGGTCTGCGGACCGGGGAGCTGTTTTTT. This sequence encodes CASSLQGLRTGELFF.

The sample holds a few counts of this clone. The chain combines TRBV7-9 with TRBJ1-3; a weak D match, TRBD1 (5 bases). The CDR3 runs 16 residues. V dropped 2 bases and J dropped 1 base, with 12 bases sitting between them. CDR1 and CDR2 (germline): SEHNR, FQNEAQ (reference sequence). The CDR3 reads CASSLKQGTSGNTIYF. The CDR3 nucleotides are TGTGCCAGCAGCTTAAAGCAGGGTACGTCTGGAAACACCATATATTTT.

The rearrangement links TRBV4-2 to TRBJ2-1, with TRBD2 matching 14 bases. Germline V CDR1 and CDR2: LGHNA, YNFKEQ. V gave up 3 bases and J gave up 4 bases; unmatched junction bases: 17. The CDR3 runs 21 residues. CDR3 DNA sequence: TGTGCCAGCAGCCACCCTACCTGGACTAGCGGGAGGAAAACAGATTACAATGAGCAGTTCTTC. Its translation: CASSHPTWTSGRKTDYNEQFF.

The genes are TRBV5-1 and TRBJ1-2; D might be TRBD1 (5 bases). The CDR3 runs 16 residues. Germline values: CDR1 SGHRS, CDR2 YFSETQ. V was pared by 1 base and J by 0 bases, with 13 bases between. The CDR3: CASSLWAGRPNYGYTF. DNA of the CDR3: TGCGCCAGCAGCTTGTGGGCGGGACGGCCTAACTATGGCTACACCTTC. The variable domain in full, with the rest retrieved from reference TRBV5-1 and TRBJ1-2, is KAGVTQTPRYLIKTRGQQVTLSCSPISGHRSVSWYQQTPGQGLQFLFEYFSETQRNKGNFPGRFSGRQFSNSRSEMNVSTLELGDSALYLCASSLWAGRPNYGYTFGSGTRLTVV.

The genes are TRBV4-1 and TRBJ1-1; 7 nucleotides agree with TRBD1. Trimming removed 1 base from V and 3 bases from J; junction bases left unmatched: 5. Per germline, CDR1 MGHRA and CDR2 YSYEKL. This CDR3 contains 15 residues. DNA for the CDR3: TGCGCCAGCAGCCAAGTTTACAGGGGAGACACTGAAGCTTTCTTT. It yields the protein CASSQVYRGDTEAFF.

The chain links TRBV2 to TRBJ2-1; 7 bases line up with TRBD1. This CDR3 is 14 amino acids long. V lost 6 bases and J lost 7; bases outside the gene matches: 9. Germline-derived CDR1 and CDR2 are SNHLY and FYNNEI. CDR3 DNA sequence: TGTGCCAGCAGCGACGAGAGGGGGCATAATGAGCAGTTCTTC. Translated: CASSDERGHNEQFF.

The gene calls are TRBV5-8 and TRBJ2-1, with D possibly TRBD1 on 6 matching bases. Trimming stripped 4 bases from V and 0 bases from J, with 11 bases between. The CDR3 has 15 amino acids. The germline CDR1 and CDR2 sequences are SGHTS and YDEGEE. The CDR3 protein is CASSATGISYNEQFF. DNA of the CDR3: TGTGCCAGCAGCGCCACAGGGATCTCCTACAATGAGCAGTTCTTC. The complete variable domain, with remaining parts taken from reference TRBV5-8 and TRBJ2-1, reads EAGVTQSPTHLIKTRGQQATLRCSPISGHTSVYWYQQALGLGLQFLLWYDEGEERNRGNFPPRFSGRQFPNYSSELNVNALELEDSALYLCASSATGISYNEQFFGPGTRLTVL.

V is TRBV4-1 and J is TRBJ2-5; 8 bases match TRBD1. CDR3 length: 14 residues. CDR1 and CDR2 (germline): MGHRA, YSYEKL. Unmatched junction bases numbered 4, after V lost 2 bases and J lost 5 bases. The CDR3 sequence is CASSQQGAGETQYF. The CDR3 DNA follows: TGCGCCAGCAGCCAACAGGGGGCGGGGGAGACCCAGTACTTC.

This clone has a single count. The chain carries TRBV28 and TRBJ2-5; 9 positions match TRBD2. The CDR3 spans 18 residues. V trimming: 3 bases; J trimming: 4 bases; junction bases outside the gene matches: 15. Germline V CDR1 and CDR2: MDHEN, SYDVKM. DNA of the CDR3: TGTGCCAGCAGTTTTTTTAGCGGGAGAGCGTTTTTACGAGAGACCCAGTACTTC. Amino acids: CASSFFSGRAFLRETQYF.

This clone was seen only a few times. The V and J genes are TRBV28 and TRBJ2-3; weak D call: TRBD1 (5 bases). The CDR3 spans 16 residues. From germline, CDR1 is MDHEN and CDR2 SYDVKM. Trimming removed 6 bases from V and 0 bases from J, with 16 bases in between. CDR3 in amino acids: CASSLTWGPSTDTQYF. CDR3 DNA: TGTGCCAGCAGCCTTACGTGGGGCCCTAGCACAGATACGCAGTATTTT.

This CDR3 reads CASSQDTNLMGARRVEQFF. The CDR3 DNA reads as TGCGCCAGCAGCCAAGATACTAACTTAATGGGAGCTAGACGGGTCGAGCAGTTCTTC. V and J are TRBV4-3 and TRBJ2-1, with a weak D call TRBD2 (5 bases). The germline V gene has CDR1 LGHNA and CDR2 YSLEER. V was trimmed by 0 bases and J by 10 bases, leaving 28 bases between them. The CDR3 sequence is 19 residues long.

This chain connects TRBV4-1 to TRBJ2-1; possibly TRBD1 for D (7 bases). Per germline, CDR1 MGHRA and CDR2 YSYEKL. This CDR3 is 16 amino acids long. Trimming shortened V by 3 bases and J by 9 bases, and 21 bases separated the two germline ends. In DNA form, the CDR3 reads TGCGCCAGCAGCCAGACGATCAGGGGGGCCGCGACTGAGCAGTTCTTC. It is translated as CASSQTIRGAATEQFF.

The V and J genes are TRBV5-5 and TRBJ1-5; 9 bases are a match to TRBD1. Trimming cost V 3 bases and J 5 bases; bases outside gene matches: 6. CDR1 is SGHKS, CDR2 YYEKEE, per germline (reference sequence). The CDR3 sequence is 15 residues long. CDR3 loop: CASSSGQGRDQPQHF. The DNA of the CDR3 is TGTGCCAGCAGCTCGGGACAGGGTAGGGATCAGCCCCAGCATTTT. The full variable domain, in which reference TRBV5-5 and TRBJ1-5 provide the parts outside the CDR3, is DAGVTQSPTHLIKTRGQQVTLRCSPISGHKSVSWYQQVLGQGPQFIFQYYEKEERGRGNFPDRFSARQFPNYSSELNVNALLLGDSALYLCASSSGQGRDQPQHFGDGTRLSIL.

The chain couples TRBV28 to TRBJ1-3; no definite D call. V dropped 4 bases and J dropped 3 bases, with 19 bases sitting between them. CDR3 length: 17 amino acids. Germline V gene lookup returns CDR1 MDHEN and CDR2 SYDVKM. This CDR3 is CASSSTPSGRGGNTIYF. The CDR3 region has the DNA TGTGCCAGCAGTTCAACCCCCAGCGGGCGGGGTGGAAACACCATATATTTT. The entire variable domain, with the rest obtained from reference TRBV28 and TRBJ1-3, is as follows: DVKVTQSSRYLVKRTGEKVFLECVQDMDHENMFWYRQDPGLGLRLIYFSYDVKMKEKGDIPEGYSVSREKKERFSLILESASTNQTSMYLCASSSTPSGRGGNTIYFGEGSWLTVV.

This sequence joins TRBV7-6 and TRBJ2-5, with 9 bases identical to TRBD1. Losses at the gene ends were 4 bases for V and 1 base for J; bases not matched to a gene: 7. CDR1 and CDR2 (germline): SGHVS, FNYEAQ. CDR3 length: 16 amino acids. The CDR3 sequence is CASSSTVTGGQETQYF. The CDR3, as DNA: TGTGCCAGCAGCTCAACGGTGACAGGGGGCCAAGAGACCCAGTACTTC.

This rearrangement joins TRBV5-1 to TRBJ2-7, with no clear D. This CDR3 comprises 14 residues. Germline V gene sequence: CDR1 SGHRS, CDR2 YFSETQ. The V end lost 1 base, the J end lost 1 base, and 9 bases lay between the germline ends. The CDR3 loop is CASSLNSWSYEQYF. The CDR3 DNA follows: TGCGCCAGCAGCTTGAACAGCTGGTCCTACGAGCAGTACTTC.

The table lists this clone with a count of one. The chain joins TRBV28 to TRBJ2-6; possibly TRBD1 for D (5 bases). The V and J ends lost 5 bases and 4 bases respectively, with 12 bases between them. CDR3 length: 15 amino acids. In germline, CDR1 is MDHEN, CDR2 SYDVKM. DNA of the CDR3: TGTGCCAGCAGTGGGGCCACCGAGGGGGCCAACGTCCTGACTTTC. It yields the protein CASSGATEGANVLTF.

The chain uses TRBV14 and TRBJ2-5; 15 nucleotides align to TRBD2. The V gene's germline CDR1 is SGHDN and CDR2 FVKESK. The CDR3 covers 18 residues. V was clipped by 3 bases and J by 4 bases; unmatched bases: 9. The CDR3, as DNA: TGTGCCAGCAGCCAGAGGACTAGCGGGAGGGGGTTGCGAGAGACCCAGTACTTC. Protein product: CASSQRTSGRGLRETQYF.

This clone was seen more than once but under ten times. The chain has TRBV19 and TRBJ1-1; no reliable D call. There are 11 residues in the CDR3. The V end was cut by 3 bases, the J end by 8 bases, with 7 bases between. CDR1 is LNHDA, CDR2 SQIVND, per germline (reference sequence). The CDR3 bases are TGTGCCAGTAGTATCCGCGAGGAAGCTTTCTTT. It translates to CASSIREEAFF.

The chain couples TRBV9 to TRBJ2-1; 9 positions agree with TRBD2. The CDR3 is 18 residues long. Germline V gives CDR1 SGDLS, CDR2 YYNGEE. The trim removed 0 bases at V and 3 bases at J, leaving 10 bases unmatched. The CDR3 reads CASSVAASGKMDYNEQFF. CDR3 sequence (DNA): TGTGCCAGCAGCGTAGCGGCTAGCGGGAAGATGGACTACAATGAGCAGTTCTTC.

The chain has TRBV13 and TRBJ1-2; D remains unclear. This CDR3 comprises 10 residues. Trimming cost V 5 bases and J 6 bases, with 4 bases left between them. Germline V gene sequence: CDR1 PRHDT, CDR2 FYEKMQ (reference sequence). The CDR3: CASSVNGYTF. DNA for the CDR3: TGTGCCAGCAGCGTCAATGGCTACACCTTC.